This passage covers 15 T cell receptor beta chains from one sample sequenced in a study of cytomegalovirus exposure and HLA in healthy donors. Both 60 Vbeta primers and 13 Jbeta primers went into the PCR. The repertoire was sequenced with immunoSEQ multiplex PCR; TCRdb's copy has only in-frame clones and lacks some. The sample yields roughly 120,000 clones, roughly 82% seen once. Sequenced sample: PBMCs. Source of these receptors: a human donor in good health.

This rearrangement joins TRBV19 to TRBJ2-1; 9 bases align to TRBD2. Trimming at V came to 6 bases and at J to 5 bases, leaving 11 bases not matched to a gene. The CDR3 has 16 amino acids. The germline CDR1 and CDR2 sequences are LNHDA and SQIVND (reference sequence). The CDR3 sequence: CASSRAATSGNNEQFF. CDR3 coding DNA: TGTGCCAGTAGCCGAGCCGCGACTAGCGGCAACAATGAGCAGTTCTTC.

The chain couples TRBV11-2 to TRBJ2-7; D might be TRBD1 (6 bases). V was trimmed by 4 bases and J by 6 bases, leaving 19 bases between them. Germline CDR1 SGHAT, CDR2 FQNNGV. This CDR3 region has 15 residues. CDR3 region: CASSYTQGFPGEQYF. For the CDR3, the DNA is TGTGCCAGCAGCTACACACAGGGTTTCCCTGGCGAGCAGTACTTC.

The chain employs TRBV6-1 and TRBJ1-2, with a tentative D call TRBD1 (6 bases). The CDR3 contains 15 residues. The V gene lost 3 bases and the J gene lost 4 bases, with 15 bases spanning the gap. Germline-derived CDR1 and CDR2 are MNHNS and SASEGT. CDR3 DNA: TGTGCCAGCAGTGATTGGGGGCCGACCTCCTATGGCTACACCTTC. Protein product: CASSDWGPTSYGYTF.

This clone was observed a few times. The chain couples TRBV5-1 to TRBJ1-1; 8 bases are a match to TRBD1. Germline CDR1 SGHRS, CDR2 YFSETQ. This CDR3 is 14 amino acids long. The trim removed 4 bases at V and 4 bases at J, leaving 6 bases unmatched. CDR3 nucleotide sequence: TGCGCCAGCAGCCAGGGGGCTCGGGTCACTGAAGCTTTCTTT. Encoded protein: CASSQGARVTEAFF.

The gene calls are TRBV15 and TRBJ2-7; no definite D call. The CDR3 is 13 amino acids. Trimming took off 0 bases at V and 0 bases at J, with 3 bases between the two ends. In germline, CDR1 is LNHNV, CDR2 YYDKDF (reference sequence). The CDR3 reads CATSRDYSYEQYF. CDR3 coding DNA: TGTGCCACCAGCAGAGACTACTCCTACGAGCAGTACTTC.

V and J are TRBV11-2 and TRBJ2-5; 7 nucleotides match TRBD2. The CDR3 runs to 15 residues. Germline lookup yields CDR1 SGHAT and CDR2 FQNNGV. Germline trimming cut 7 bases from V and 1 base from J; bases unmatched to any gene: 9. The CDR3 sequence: CASTRRPSGQETQYF. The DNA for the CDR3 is TGTGCCAGCACCCGGAGGCCTAGCGGCCAAGAGACCCAGTACTTC.

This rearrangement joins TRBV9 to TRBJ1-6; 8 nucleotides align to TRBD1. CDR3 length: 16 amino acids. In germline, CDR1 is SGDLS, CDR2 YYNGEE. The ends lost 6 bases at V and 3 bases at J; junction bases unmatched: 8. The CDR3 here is CASNRLTGVYNSPLHF. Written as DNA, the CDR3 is TGTGCCAGCAACAGGTTGACAGGGGTCTATAATTCACCCCTCCACTTT. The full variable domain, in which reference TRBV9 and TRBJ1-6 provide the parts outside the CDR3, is DSGVTQTPKHLITATGQRVTLRCSPRSGDLSVYWYQQSLDQGLQFLIQYYNGEERAKGNILERFSAQQFPDLHSELNLSSLELGDSALYFCASNRLTGVYNSPLHFGNGTRLTVT.

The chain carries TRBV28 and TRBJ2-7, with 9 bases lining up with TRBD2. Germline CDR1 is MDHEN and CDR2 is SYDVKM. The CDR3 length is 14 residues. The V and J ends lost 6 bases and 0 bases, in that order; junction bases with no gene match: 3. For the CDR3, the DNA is TGTGCCAGCAGGCTAGCGGGAAGCTCCTACGAGCAGTACTTC. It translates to CASRLAGSSYEQYF.

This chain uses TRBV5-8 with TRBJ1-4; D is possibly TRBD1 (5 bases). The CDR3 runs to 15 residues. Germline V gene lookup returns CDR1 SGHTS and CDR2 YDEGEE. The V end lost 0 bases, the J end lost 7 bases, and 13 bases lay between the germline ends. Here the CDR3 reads CASSLVLPRGEKLFF. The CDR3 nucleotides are TGTGCCAGCAGCTTGGTGCTCCCAAGGGGTGAAAAACTGTTTTTT.

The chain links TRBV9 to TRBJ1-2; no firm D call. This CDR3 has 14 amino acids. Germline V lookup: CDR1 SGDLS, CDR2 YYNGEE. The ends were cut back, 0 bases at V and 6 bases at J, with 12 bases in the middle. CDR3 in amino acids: CASSVEAEGDGYTF. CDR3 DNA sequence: TGTGCCAGCAGCGTAGAGGCGGAGGGTGATGGCTACACCTTC.

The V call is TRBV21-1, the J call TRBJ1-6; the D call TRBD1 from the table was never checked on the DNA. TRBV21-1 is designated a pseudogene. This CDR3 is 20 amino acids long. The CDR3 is CASSSTGARWDRSYNSPLHF. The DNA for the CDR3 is TGTGCCAGCAGCTCAACAGGGGCCCGTTGGGACAGAAGTTATAATTCACCCCTCCACTTT.

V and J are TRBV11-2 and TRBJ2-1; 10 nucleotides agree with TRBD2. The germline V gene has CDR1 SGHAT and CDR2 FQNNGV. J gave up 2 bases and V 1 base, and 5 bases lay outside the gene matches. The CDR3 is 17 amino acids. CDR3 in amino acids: CASSLVLLAGPYNEQFF. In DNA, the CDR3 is TGTGCCAGCAGCTTAGTCCTACTAGCGGGGCCCTACAATGAGCAGTTCTTC.

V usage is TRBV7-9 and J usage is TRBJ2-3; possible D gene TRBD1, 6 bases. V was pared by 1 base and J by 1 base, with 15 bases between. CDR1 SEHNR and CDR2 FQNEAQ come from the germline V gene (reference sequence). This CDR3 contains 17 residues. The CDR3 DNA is TGTGCCAGCAGCTTAGACGTCCGGACAGCCCGCACAGATACGCAGTATTTT. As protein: CASSLDVRTARTDTQYF.

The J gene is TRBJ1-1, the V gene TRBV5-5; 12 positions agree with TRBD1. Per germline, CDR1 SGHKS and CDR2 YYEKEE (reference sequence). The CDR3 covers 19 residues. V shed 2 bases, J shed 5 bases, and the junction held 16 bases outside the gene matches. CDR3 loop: CASSFFLYGTGQGATEAFF. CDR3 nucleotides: TGTGCCAGCAGCTTTTTTTTATACGGAACGGGACAGGGGGCGACTGAAGCTTTCTTT.

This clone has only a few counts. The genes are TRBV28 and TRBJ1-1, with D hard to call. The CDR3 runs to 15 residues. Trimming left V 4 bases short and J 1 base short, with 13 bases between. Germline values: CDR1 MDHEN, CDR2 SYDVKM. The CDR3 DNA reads TGTGCCAGCAGTTCTCCCTCGGGGAGGAACACTGAAGCTTTCTTT. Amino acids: CASSSPSGRNTEAFF.